The present entry profiles one T cell receptor beta chain with its context. The trim removed 7 bases at V and 1 base at J, leaving 6 bases unmatched. CDR1 and CDR2 from the germline V gene are MGHDK and SYGVNS. This CDR3 region has 14 residues. Primers: 60 Vbeta forward and 13 Jbeta reverse. TCRdb's copy holds only in-frame clones and misses some; the assay was immunoSEQ multiplex PCR. This sample has around 250,000 clones, with about 93% found just once. The source of the sample is a study of cytomegalovirus exposure and HLA in healthy donors. The receptor's source is a girl aged 2-10 years in good health and CMV-seronegative. Material: PBMCs. The V call is TRBV25-1, the J call TRBJ1-1; TRBD1 matches 7 bases. The CDR3 bases are TGTGCCAGCATCGCGGGGACAGCGAACACTGAAGCTTTCTTT. Translated, it gives CASIAGTANTEAFF. Based on the CDR3 plus reference TRBV25-1 and TRBJ1-1, the full variable domain is EADIYQTPRYLVIGTGKKITLECSQTMGHDKMYWYQQDPGMELHLIHYSYGVNSTEKGDLSSESTVSRIRTEHFPLTLESARPSHTSQYLCASIAGTANTEAFFGQGTRLTVV.